This TCR beta chain is drawn from a study of blood T cell repertoires in COVID-19. Study-wide context: Some COVID-19 samples were acute and others convalescent; all came from the United States, Italy and Spain. In each case, the material was cDNA or gDNA derived from T cells, B-cell-depleted T cells, or PBMCs.

The V end lost 0 bases, the J end lost 7 bases, and 13 bases lay between the germline ends. This CDR3 region has 14 residues. Germline V gene data show CDR1 as KGHSH and CDR2 as LQKENI. Methods used by the authors: Cell counts per sample came from amplifying reference gene primers. Assay used: immunoSEQ multiplex PCR; TCRdb lists only in-frame clones, some missing. The D gene and trimming were derived from the DNA, and the V and J assignments and clone size from that table. The table has tens of thousands of clones, roughly three quarters seen once. Seattle enrolled patients during active infection and tracked them longitudinally.

V and J are TRBV18 and TRBJ2-7; D is unresolved. The sequencing sample was made of peripheral blood. This receptor was taken from a man aged 65-85 years with COVID-19, enrolled during active disease. The CDR3 DNA reads as TGTGCCAGCTCACCACCGGTGCAGGTGTGGGAGCAGTACTTC. Protein: CASSPPVQVWEQYF.